The clone carrying this T cell receptor (beta chain) was counted at least ten times. The CDR3 length is 13 residues. Trimming left V 1 base short and J 8 bases short, with 11 bases between. Through a sample-barcoded 5' primer and a J-beta primer mix, a second PCR was run for 7 to 11 cycles. TCRdb independently ran MiXCR on the 5' RACE reads; one entry per CDR3 protein. This table has approximately 810,000 distinct CDR3 sequences, around 26% appearing once. The data belong to a study of blood T cells in healthy people across ages. J is TRBJ1-2 and V is TRBV12-3 or TRBV12-4; D not certain. Material for sequencing was blood. This clonotype was sampled from a woman older than 75 in good health. The chain's CDR3 is CASSLGAGNGYTF. In DNA, the CDR3 is TGTGCCAGCAGTTTAGGTGCGGGAAACGGCTACACCTTC.